The 14 T cell receptor beta chains in this list originate from one sample, sequenced in a study of radiotherapy plus CTLA-4 blockade in lung cancer. Assay: immunoSEQ multiplex PCR; the TCRdb copy retains only in-frame clones and omits some. The sample lists about 49,000 clones, approximately 85% occurring once. Specimen: peripheral blood, collected from a patient treated with radiotherapy plus ipilimumab. The receptors derive from a human donor with non-small cell lung cancer whose response to radiotherapy plus ipilimumab could not be evaluated.

The chain carries TRBV27 and TRBJ2-7, with 7 bases lining up with TRBD1. The V and J ends lost 1 base and 2 bases, in that order; junction bases with no gene match: 2. The CDR3 sequence is 14 residues long. Per germline, CDR1 MNHEY and CDR2 SMNVEV (reference sequence). CDR3 sequence: CASSLLGQAYEQYF. The CDR3 region has the DNA TGTGCCAGCAGTTTATTAGGACAGGCCTACGAGCAGTACTTC.

The chain carries TRBV29-1 and TRBJ2-1; 8 positions match TRBD1. Germline lookup yields CDR1 SQVTM and CDR2 ANQGSEA. CDR3 size: 17 residues. Trimming removed 6 bases from V and 0 bases from J; junction bases left unmatched: 13. CDR3 sequence reads: CSVTGGSGTGSYNEQFF. The CDR3 DNA is TGCAGCGTAACAGGGGGATCAGGGACAGGCTCCTACAATGAGCAGTTCTTC.

The chain has TRBV4-1 and TRBJ2-5; D is uncertain. Trimming took 2 bases from V and 3 from J, leaving 10 bases between them. Germline loops: CDR1 MGHRA, CDR2 YSYEKL. This CDR3 spans 14 amino acids. The CDR3 loop is CASSQNVAKETQYF. The DNA for the CDR3 is TGCGCCAGCAGCCAAAATGTAGCCAAAGAGACCCAGTACTTC.

The rearrangement links TRBV7-2 to TRBJ2-2, with D unresolved. The CDR3 spans 12 residues. Trimming pared 5 bases from V and 7 bases from J, leaving 8 bases between. The germline CDR1 and CDR2 sequences are SGHTA and FQGNSA. The CDR3 DNA reads TGTGCCAGCAGCCCCAGAATCGGGGAGCTGTTTTTT. Translating gives CASSPRIGELFF.

This clone was seen more than once but under ten times. The V gene is TRBV15, the J gene TRBJ2-7; 10 nucleotides align to TRBD2. CDR1 and CDR2 (germline): LNHNV, YYDKDF (reference sequence). This CDR3 region has 14 residues. Trimming at V came to 3 bases and at J to 5 bases, leaving 4 bases not matched to a gene. DNA of the CDR3: TGTGCCACCAGCAGGAGCGGGAGGGTCCACGAGCAGTACTTC. Translating it yields CATSRSGRVHEQYF.

The chain is built from TRBV6-6 and TRBJ2-1; 15 nucleotides align to TRBD2. The germline V gene has CDR1 MNHNY and CDR2 SVGAGI (reference sequence). The CDR3 totals 15 residues. Losses at the gene ends were 7 bases for V and 9 bases for J; bases not matched to a gene: 7. The CDR3 is CASKNSGLAGGEQFF. The CDR3 coding sequence is TGTGCCAGCAAAAACTCGGGACTAGCGGGAGGTGAGCAGTTCTTC.

This clone showed up just once. V is TRBV5-1 and J is TRBJ2-4, with D possibly matching TRBD2 (6 bases). Trimming shortened V by 3 bases and J by 9 bases, and 16 bases separated the two germline ends. Per the germline V gene, CDR1 is SGHRS and CDR2 is YFSETQ. CDR3 length: 14 amino acids. The CDR3, as DNA: TGCGCCAGCAGCTGGGGGGAGCTAAACGGCATTCAGTACTTC. Translated, it gives CASSWGELNGIQYF.

The DNA for the CDR3 is TGTGCCAGTAGTATAGATCAACTATCTTACTACAATGAGCAGTTCTTC. Protein product: CASSIDQLSYYNEQFF. The rearrangement links TRBV19 to TRBJ2-1; D is unclear. V lost 0 bases and J 3 bases, leaving 12 bases between the germline ends. The CDR3 totals 16 residues. Germline CDR1 LNHDA, CDR2 SQIVND (reference sequence).

This rearrangement joins TRBV10-3 to TRBJ2-1; D gene ambiguous. Trimming pared 5 bases from V and 2 bases from J, leaving 16 bases between. The germline gives CDR1 ENHRY, CDR2 SYGVKD. This CDR3 is built from 16 residues. The CDR3 spells CAISNPHSVTYNEQFF. In DNA, the CDR3 is TGTGCCATCAGTAACCCGCACTCGGTGACCTACAATGAGCAGTTCTTC.

This clone was seen only a few times. This chain uses TRBV6-5 with TRBJ2-7; 8 bases map to TRBD1. Germline loops: CDR1 MNHEY, CDR2 SVGAGI. V shed 2 bases and J 2 bases; nucleotides not matched to a gene: 5. CDR3 length: 15 amino acids. The CDR3 DNA sequence: TGTGCCAGCAGTTACGGGACAGGTGGGCCCTACGAGCAGTACTTC. Protein: CASSYGTGGPYEQYF.

The chain is built from TRBV11-3 and TRBJ2-5, with 13 nucleotides matching TRBD2. J gave up 5 bases and V 5 bases, and 8 bases lay outside the gene matches. CDR1 and CDR2 (germline): SGHNT, YENEEA. The CDR3 has 16 residues. The CDR3 coding sequence is TGTGCCAGCAGCCCTGGACTAGCGGGAGATGGTGAGACCCAGTACTTC. Translation: CASSPGLAGDGETQYF.

This clone was picked up one time. The CDR3 bases are TGTGCCAGTAGTGCTCGGACAGCTAACTATGGCTACACCTTC. Its protein product is CASSARTANYGYTF. The rearrangement uses TRBV19 and TRBJ1-2; possible D gene TRBD1, 6 bases. The germline V gene has CDR1 LNHDA and CDR2 SQIVND (reference sequence). The V end lost 5 bases, the J end lost 0 bases, and 10 bases lay between the germline ends. This CDR3 is 14 amino acids long.

Worth noting for this clone: At the DNA level, this CDR3 is encoded by other sequences in the same sample as well. The rearrangement links TRBV29-1 to TRBJ1-4; D may be TRBD1 (5 bases). Per germline, CDR1 SQVTM and CDR2 ANQGSEA. This CDR3 spans 12 amino acids. Trimming left V 4 bases short and J 8 bases short, with 11 bases between. This CDR3 reads CSVAGVGEKLFF. CDR3 bases: TGCAGCGTTGCGGGGGTTGGGGAAAAACTGTTTTTT.

This clone was observed a handful of times. The J gene is TRBJ2-2, the V gene TRBV19; 8 nucleotides agree with TRBD1. The CDR3 runs to 15 residues. Unmatched junction bases numbered 5, after V lost 7 bases and J lost 1 base. Germline V gene lookup returns CDR1 LNHDA and CDR2 SQIVND (reference sequence). The CDR3 bases are TGTGCCAGTATTACCGGGACAGGGAACACCGGGGAGCTGTTTTTT. Its protein product is CASITGTGNTGELFF.